The 3 T cell receptor beta chains reported below all come from one sample, sequenced in a study of response to subunit inactivated influenza vaccine. From the RT-PCR reads, TCRdb called clonotypes with MiXCR, one entry per CDR3 protein. The repertoire consists of a few hundred thousand distinct CDR3 sequences, with roughly a fifth occurring once and the leading ten covering more than 8.5%. This specimen was PBMCs from blood, taken around 22 months after vaccination. The source of these receptors is a man aged 45 to 70 who received an inactivated influenza vaccine.

The genes are TRBV11-2 and TRBJ2-5, with D perhaps matching TRBD1 or TRBD2 (5 bases each). The CDR3 is made up of 14 amino acids. The germline CDR1 and CDR2 sequences are SGHAT and FQNNGV. V lost 6 bases, J lost 5 bases, and 16 bases lay in between. The CDR3 sequence is CASRTWGSLETQYF. Here the CDR3 DNA reads TGTGCCAGCAGGACCTGGGGGTCTCTGGAGACCCAGTACTTC.

The V gene is TRBV7-2, the J gene TRBJ2-7; TRBD1 matches 12 bases. The CDR3 covers 16 residues. Germline CDR1 is SGHTA and CDR2 is FQGNSA. The J segment lost 4 bases and the V segment lost 5 bases, leaving 9 bases of the junction unmatched. The CDR3 DNA reads as TGTGCCAGCAGCCACCCAGGGACAGGGGGCGGGTACGAGCAGTACTTC. Protein: CASSHPGTGGGYEQYF.

The chain recombines TRBV28 with TRBJ2-4; a weak D match, TRBD2 (5 bases). Germline lookup yields CDR1 MDHEN and CDR2 SYDVKM. The CDR3 has 15 residues. The V end was cut by 5 bases, the J end by 10 bases, with 21 bases between. CDR3 DNA: TGTGCCAGCAGTCCCGGACTGCGGCTACGGGGTATTCAGTACTTC. This encodes CASSPGLRLRGIQYF. Complete variable domain (other parts from reference TRBV28 and TRBJ2-4): DVKVTQSSRYLVKRTGEKVFLECVQDMDHENMFWYRQDPGLGLRLIYFSYDVKMKEKGDIPEGYSVSREKKERFSLILESASTNQTSMYLCASSPGLRLRGIQYFGAGTRLSVL.